These 20 T cell receptor beta chains originate from one sample sequenced in a study of identical twins. TCRdb re-derived calls from the 5' RACE reads in MiXCR, one entry per CDR3 protein. The sample carries just over 450,000 distinct CDR3 sequences, 14% recorded once. The same data also contributed to another study, on yellow fever vaccine responses in identical twins.

The source material was CD4+ T cells sorted from blood. The origin of the receptors is a woman aged 18-29 years in good health.

The chain has TRBV6-2 or TRBV6-3 and TRBJ2-1; 7 nucleotides line up with TRBD2. Germline CDR1 reads MNHEY; CDR2 reads SVGEGT. Trimming cost V 8 bases and J 7 bases; bases outside gene matches: 14. This CDR3 region has 15 residues. The CDR3 here is CASCLGQRDLNEQFF. The CDR3 nucleotides read TGTGCCAGCTGCCTCGGCCAGCGGGATTTGAATGAGCAGTTCTTC.

This clonotype showed up just a few times. The rearrangement links TRBV18 to TRBJ2-1; 11 bases map to TRBD2. This CDR3 is built from 15 residues. Germline lookup yields CDR1 KGHSH and CDR2 LQKENI. Trimming at V came to 3 bases and at J to 5 bases, leaving 3 bases not matched to a gene. The CDR3 here is CASSPLLAGDNEQFF. The CDR3 nucleotides are TGTGCCAGCTCACCGTTACTAGCGGGGGACAATGAGCAGTTCTTC.

This sequence joins TRBV7-3 and TRBJ2-2; 7 nucleotides line up with TRBD1. The V gene's germline CDR1 is SGHTA and CDR2 FQGTGA. V was pared by 4 bases and J by 7 bases, with 6 bases of the junction left unmatched. The CDR3 runs to 14 residues. CDR3 nucleotide sequence: TGTGCCAGCAGCTCGACAGGGATAGGCGGGGAGCTGTTTTTT. Encoded protein: CASSSTGIGGELFF.

The chain is built from TRBV5-1 and TRBJ2-7, with D perhaps assigned TRBD1 or TRBD2 (5 bases each). The ends were cut back, 4 bases at V and 5 bases at J, with 16 bases in the middle. The CDR3 is 14 residues long. Germline CDR1 reads SGHRS; CDR2 reads YFSETQ. The CDR3 DNA reads as TGCGCCAGCAGCCGGAGAGGGGTCGGCAACGAGCAGTACTTC. It codes for CASSRRGVGNEQYF.

The genes are TRBV12-3 or TRBV12-4 and TRBJ1-1; D unclear. The ends were cut back, 2 bases at V and 3 bases at J, with 10 bases in the middle. CDR3 length equals 14 residues. The CDR3 spells CASSLTFRDTEAFF. CDR3 DNA sequence: TGTGCCAGCAGTTTAACCTTTAGGGACACTGAAGCTTTCTTT.

This clonotype was observed at least ten times. The rearrangement uses TRBV5-1 and TRBJ2-1, with TRBD2 identical over 14 bases. J was trimmed by 9 bases and V by 4 bases; bases with no gene match: 6. CDR3 length equals 15 residues. From germline, CDR1 is SGHRS and CDR2 YFSETQ. The CDR3 loop reads CASSPGTSGGSEQFF. In DNA form, the CDR3 reads TGCGCCAGCAGCCCCGGGACTAGCGGGGGTAGTGAGCAGTTCTTC.

This clonotype has only a few counts. DNA of the CDR3: TGTGCCAGCAGCTACCTAGCGGGGGGTTACAATGAGCAGTTCTTC. Protein product: CASSYLAGGYNEQFF. The chain links TRBV7-9 to TRBJ2-1; 11 bases fit TRBD2. J was trimmed by 4 bases and V by 4 bases; bases with no gene match: 3. Germline V gene data show CDR1 as SEHNR and CDR2 as FQNEAQ (reference sequence). This CDR3 has 15 amino acids.

The chain uses TRBV20-1 and TRBJ1-6; D perhaps matches TRBD1 (5 bases). This CDR3 spans 15 amino acids. Germline V gives CDR1 DFQATT, CDR2 SNEGSKA (reference sequence). V lost 0 bases to trimming and J lost 7 bases, with 13 bases between them. CDR3 residues: CSAREIGGGNSPLHF. The CDR3 DNA is TGCAGTGCTAGAGAGATTGGGGGAGGGAATTCACCCCTCCACTTT.

The chain uses TRBV30 and TRBJ2-1; a possible D gene is TRBD2 (6 bases). Trimming stripped 0 bases from V and 8 bases from J, with 17 bases between. Germline-derived CDR1 and CDR2 are GTSNPN and SVGIG (reference sequence). The CDR3 totals 15 residues. The CDR3 here is CAWSVPWRPSDEQFF. The CDR3 region has the DNA TGTGCCTGGAGTGTGCCGTGGCGCCCTAGCGATGAGCAGTTCTTC.

This clonotype was observed a few times. The chain employs TRBV9 and TRBJ1-6; D remains ambiguous. This CDR3 contains 15 residues. Per the germline V gene, CDR1 is SGDLS and CDR2 is YYNGEE. With 4 bases removed from V and 7 bases from J, the gap between germline ends came to 15 bases. CDR3 sequence (DNA): TGTGCCAGCAGCCCCGGATTTACGGGGAATTCACCCCTCCACTTT. Amino acids: CASSPGFTGNSPLHF. Using reference TRBV9 and TRBJ1-6 for the parts outside the CDR3, the full variable domain is DSGVTQTPKHLITATGQRVTLRCSPRSGDLSVYWYQQSLDQGLQFLIQYYNGEERAKGNILERFSAQQFPDLHSELNLSSLELGDSALYFCASSPGFTGNSPLHFGNGTRLTVT.

Turning to this clonotype: Germline is not matched at one junction end, which may reflect a read error. This sequence joins TRBV6-2 or TRBV6-3 and TRBJ2-6, with TRBD1 matching 9 bases. The CDR3 has 18 residues. CDR1 is MNHEY, CDR2 SVGEGT, per germline. The CDR3 DNA sequence: TGTGCCAGCAGTTACTTGGGGACAGGGCTCTCTTGGGCCAACGTCCTGACTTTC. Amino acid sequence: CASSYLGTGLSWANVLTF.

The chain combines TRBV2 with TRBJ2-7; 11 bases agree with TRBD2. J lost 4 bases, V lost 2 bases, and 4 bases had no gene match. The CDR3 has 15 amino acids. Germline values: CDR1 SNHLY, CDR2 FYNNEI. The CDR3 DNA reads as TGTGCCAGCAGTGAAACTAGCGGGAGCCGATACGAGCAGTACTTC. As protein: CASSETSGSRYEQYF.

The J gene is TRBJ2-7, the V gene TRBV6-1; D gene ambiguous. Trimming pared 6 bases from V and 0 bases from J, leaving 12 bases between. This CDR3 comprises 14 residues. The V gene's germline CDR1 is MNHNS and CDR2 SASEGT. DNA of the CDR3: TGTGCCAGCAGAGAAAGGTCCTCCTCCTACGAGCAGTACTTC. This gives the protein CASRERSSSYEQYF.

This clonotype was counted many times. The V call is TRBV20-1, the J call TRBJ2-1, with a tentative D call TRBD2 (5 bases). Germline CDR1 and CDR2: DFQATT and SNEGSKA (reference sequence). With 6 bases removed from V and 5 bases from J, the gap between germline ends came to 17 bases. CDR3 size: 14 residues. Here the CDR3 reads CSAPRASRNNEQFF. CDR3 bases: TGCAGTGCCCCTCGCGCTAGCCGGAACAATGAGCAGTTCTTC.

This chain uses TRBV30 with TRBJ2-2, with 7 bases that match TRBD1. Germline loops: CDR1 GTSNPN, CDR2 SVGIG (reference sequence). The CDR3 is 15 amino acids. Germline trimming cut 0 bases from V and 4 bases from J; bases unmatched to any gene: 5. The CDR3 DNA reads as TGTGCCTGGAGTGTAAAGAACAGGGGCACCGGGGAGCTGTTTTTT. Residues: CAWSVKNRGTGELFF.

This clonotype has a count of ten or more. At one of its ends the junction is not consistent with the germline gene, which may arise from a read error. V and J are TRBV5-1 and TRBJ2-2; either TRBD1 or TRBD2 may fit D (5 bases each). Germline assignment: CDR1 SGHRS and CDR2 YFSETQ. This CDR3 contains 15 residues. CDR3 sequence: CASSPGPGNAGELFF. As DNA, the CDR3 is TGCGCCAGCAGCCCGGGACCGGGGAACGCCGGGGAGCTGTTTTTT.

This clonotype has at least ten counts. The J gene is TRBJ2-5, the V gene TRBV29-1, with 7 positions matching TRBD1. Germline loops: CDR1 SQVTM, CDR2 ANQGSEA. CDR3 length: 13 residues. V gave up 4 bases and J gave up 6 bases; unmatched junction bases: 8. For the CDR3, the DNA is TGCAGCGTTGGAGGGGGCAGGGTGCAGACCCAGTACTTC. Amino acid sequence: CSVGGGRVQTQYF.

In this sample, this clonotype turned up a few times. V and J are TRBV11-2 and TRBJ1-2; D perhaps matches TRBD1 (6 bases). V lost 8 bases and J lost 6, with 19 bases in between. Germline V CDR1 and CDR2: SGHAT, FQNNGV. The CDR3 extends over 14 amino acids. CDR3: CASAGQGTRDGYTF. CDR3 coding DNA: TGTGCCAGCGCGGGGCAGGGGACGAGAGATGGCTACACCTTC.

This clonotype was observed a few times. V and J are TRBV12-3 or TRBV12-4 and TRBJ1-6; possibly TRBD1 for D (5 bases). The CDR3 spans 15 residues. The V gene lost 6 bases and the J gene lost 7 bases, with 16 bases spanning the gap. In DNA form, the CDR3 reads TGTGCCAGCAGCCTCTCGCTAGGGGAGAATTCACCCCTCCACTTT. The encoded protein is CASSLSLGENSPLHF.

The chain joins TRBV5-6 to TRBJ2-7; 11 bases align to TRBD1. The CDR3 sequence is 15 residues long. V lost 4 bases, J lost 3 bases, and 6 bases stayed unmatched. Per germline, CDR1 SGHDT and CDR2 YYEEEE. CDR3 sequence: CASSGAGQGVYEQYF. The CDR3 nucleotides read TGTGCCAGCAGCGGAGCGGGACAGGGGGTCTACGAGCAGTACTTC.